This paragraph reports one T cell receptor (beta chain). The target antigen is unknown. This specimen comes from a study of OX40 agonist ivuxolimab in advanced cancers. Study-wide context: Ivuxolimab, an agonist antibody against OX40 (CD134), was given to patients. Dosing consisted of intravenous ivuxolimab at 0.01 to 10 mg/kg every 2 weeks.

Study outcomes and limitations: Dose levels from 0.1 to 3.0 mg/kg saw CD4+ and CD8+ blood T cells expand clonally by week 6.

TCRdb keeps only in-frame clones here, not all; method: immunoSEQ multiplex PCR. In the table there are some 19,000 clones, about 90% of which are singletons. The CDR3 totals 14 residues. Trimming removed 3 bases from V and 3 bases from J; junction bases left unmatched: 4. CDR1 and CDR2 from the germline V gene are SGHTA and FQGTGA. The V and J genes are TRBV7-3 and TRBJ2-7; 8 bases agree with TRBD2. This specimen was CD4+ or CD8+ T cells sorted from blood, taken in a trial of the OX40 agonist ivuxolimab. This clonotype was obtained from an adult with an advanced solid tumor such as melanoma, head and neck, liver or kidney cancer. This CDR3 reads CASSFRGGRYEQYF. In DNA, the CDR3 is TGTGCCAGCAGCTTCCGGGGGGGACGCTACGAGCAGTACTTC.